This entry is about one TCR beta chain. What it recognizes is unknown. Clones were sequenced by immunoSEQ multiplex PCR, and TCRdb holds only the in-frame ones, with some missing. Of 85,000 to 120,000 clones in the sample, roughly 90% are singletons; the top ten hold 1.8%. This sample was taken from a study of cytomegalovirus exposure and HLA in healthy donors. V lost 5 bases and J lost 0; bases outside the gene matches: 5. Per germline, CDR1 SGHVS and CDR2 FNYEAQ. The CDR3 is 16 residues long. Findings of the study overall: The dataset shows that most TCR sequences were rare, while some public TCRs occurred in many donors.

The rearrangement links TRBV7-6 to TRBJ2-2; TRBD1 aligns across 8 bases. The sequencing input was PBMCs. This TCR was sampled from a woman aged 18-29 years in good health and CMV-seropositive. The CDR3 region is CASSERTGSNTGELFF. The CDR3 DNA reads as TGTGCCAGCAGCGAGAGGACAGGGTCGAACACCGGGGAGCTGTTTTTT.